This is a list of T cell receptor beta chains from one sample in a study of T cells in Graves' hyperthyroidism and ophthalmopathy. TCRdb redid the calling of the multiplex PCR reads with MiXCR, one entry per CDR3 protein. The top ten hold around 27% of the sample, which has 300,000 to 500,000 distinct CDR3 sequences, over 11% seen once. The sequenced material came from blood. Receptors were obtained from a man aged 45-65 years with Graves' ophthalmopathy. Both conserved end residues are part of each CDR3. A D gene is named only where the DNA matches it firmly. Where a row states a size, it is once, few, many or the class of an expanded clone; other rows omit it.

D: TRBD1; V: TRBV11-2; size: many; J: TRBJ2-3; DNA: TGTGCCAGCAGCTTAGTGGGACAGGGGGATACGCAGTATTTT; CDR3: CASSLVGQGDTQYF
D: TRBD1; V: TRBV20-1; size: many; J: TRBJ2-5; DNA: TGCAGTGCCGTAAAAGGGGGCAGGGGCGTCGGTAGGGAGACCCAGTACTTC; CDR3: CSAVKGGRGVGRETQYF
D: -; V: TRBV6-6; size: many; J: TRBJ2-3; DNA: TGTGCCAGCAGTTACTACGGGGCAGATACGCAGTATTTT; CDR3: CASSYYGADTQYF
D: TRBD1; V: TRBV11-3; size: -; J: TRBJ2-2; DNA: TGTGCCAGCAGCTTGACAGGGGGCGAAATAGGAGGGGAGCTGTTTTTT; CDR3: CASSLTGGEIGGELFF
D: TRBD1; V: TRBV5-8; size: few; J: TRBJ2-1; DNA: TGTGCCAGCAGCCGGGGTCCACAGGGGGCAGACAATGAGCAGTTCTTC; CDR3: CASSRGPQGADNEQFF
D: -; V: TRBV6-1; size: many; J: TRBJ2-3; DNA: TGTGCCAGCAGTCCAGGGGTTGTAACAGATACGCAGTATTTT; CDR3: CASSPGVVTDTQYF
D: TRBD2; V: TRBV19; size: -; J: TRBJ2-1; DNA: TGTGCCAGTAACTGGCGGGAGGGCGAGCAGTTCTTC; CDR3: CASNWREGEQFF
D: -; V: TRBV20-1; size: many; J: TRBJ1-6; DNA: TGCAGTGCTAGAGAACCGGGTTATAATTCACCCCTCCACTTT; CDR3: CSAREPGYNSPLHF
D: -; V: TRBV11-2; size: many; J: TRBJ2-3; DNA: TGTGCCAGCAGCTTAGGGACGTCTAGCACAGATACGCAGTATTTT; CDR3: CASSLGTSSTDTQYF
D: -; V: TRBV12-3/TRBV12-4; size: many; J: TRBJ2-1; DNA: TGTGCCAGCAGCCCACGGGGGTGGCAGGGGGACAATGAGCAGTTCTTC; CDR3: CASSPRGWQGDNEQFF
D: -; V: TRBV25-1; size: -; J: TRBJ1-3; DNA: TGTGCCAGCAGTCAGGGAGGGTTCGGAAACACCATATATTTT; CDR3: CASSQGGFGNTIYF
D: -; V: TRBV27; size: few; J: TRBJ1-2; DNA: TGTGCCAGCAGTTTATCGGCCTTCGTCGGGGGTAACTATGGCTACACCTTC; CDR3: CASSLSAFVGGNYGYTF
D: -; V: TRBV29-1; size: few; J: TRBJ1-1; DNA: TGCAGCGTTGTCTTACGGGGGGCGACTTTCTTT; CDR3: CSVVLRGATFF